The present T cell receptor beta chain was sequenced within a study of CD8 T cells in Susac syndrome. Overall study results and limits: The relatively small number of individuals in the TCR sequencing and HLA analysis was acknowledged by the study.

CDR3 length: 13 residues. The J segment lost 4 bases and the V segment lost 0 bases, leaving 0 bases of the junction unmatched. Looked up from germline, CDR1 is SGHDT and CDR2 is YYEEEE. The authors reverse transcribed roughly 0.5 to 1 ug RNA with random hexamers. The immunoSEQ assay covered 54 Vbeta and 13 Jbeta segments for CDR3. TCRdb processed the immunoSEQ multiplex PCR reads anew with MiXCR; each CDR3 protein has one entry. The sample has more than 95,000 distinct CDR3 sequences; 93% are singletons. Control patients had untreated stable or active relapsing-remitting multiple sclerosis by revised McDonald criteria. The authors negatively isolated CD8+ and CD4+ T cells and FACS-enriched TEMRA cells. With regard to this clonotype: The target antigen is unknown.

Sequenced input: CD8+ T cells from PBMCs. The chain recombines TRBV5-6 with TRBJ2-7; 8 nucleotides line up with TRBD2. This TCR derives from a human donor with multiple sclerosis. The CDR3 loop is CASSLERGYEQYF. The CDR3 DNA sequence: TGTGCCAGCAGCTTGGAGCGGGGGTACGAGCAGTACTTC.